These T cell receptor beta chains were read from a single sample in a study of cytomegalovirus exposure and HLA in healthy donors. The repertoire was sequenced with immunoSEQ multiplex PCR; TCRdb's copy has only in-frame clones and lacks some. The sample has 150,000 to 200,000 clones; roughly 85% are singletons. The sample comprised PBMCs. The receptors stem from a woman between 40 and 50 years old in good health and CMV-seronegative. CDR3s include the opening cysteine and the closing phenylalanine or tryptophan. The D gene is left open where the match is weak. Only some rows state a clone size, as once, few, many or a class for expanded clones.

clone size | CDR3 length | J gene | V gene | D gene | CDR3 protein | CDR3 DNA
. | 13 | TRBJ1-2 | TRBV5-6 | TRBD1 | CASSLDREYGYTF | TGTGCCAGCAGTCTAGACAGGGAATATGGCTACACCTTC
. | 16 | TRBJ1-2 | TRBV27 | . | CASSQTRTAPNYGYTF | TGTGCCAGCAGTCAGACCCGGACAGCTCCTAACTATGGCTACACCTTC
. | 17 | TRBJ2-1 | TRBV25-1 | TRBD2 | CASSEGGPGLAGAEQFF | TGTGCCAGCAGTGAAGGGGGGCCGGGACTAGCGGGGGCTGAGCAGTTCTTC
. | 16 | TRBJ1-2 | TRBV7-2 | TRBD1 | CASSPLRDRGIDGYTF | TGTGCCAGCAGCCCCCTTCGGGACAGGGGTATAGATGGCTACACCTTC
once | 16 | TRBJ1-6 | TRBV5-1 | . | CASSLMGSSYNSPLHF | TGCGCCAGCAGCTTAATGGGGAGCTCCTATAATTCACCCCTCCACTTT
. | 13 | TRBJ2-3 | TRBV6-4 | . | CASSDERPGTQYF | TGTGCCAGCAGTGACGAGCGGCCGGGTACGCAGTATTTT
. | 16 | TRBJ2-7 | TRBV5-5 | TRBD2 | CASSLAGLDTRRRQYF | TGTGCCAGCAGCTTGGCGGGACTAGACACCCGAAGGCGGCAGTACTTC
. | 14 | TRBJ2-7 | TRBV28 | . | CASSFDQGRNEQYF | TGTGCCAGCAGTTTTGACCAGGGTAGGAACGAGCAGTACTTC
. | 12 | TRBJ2-7 | TRBV5-6 | . | CASTFPYGEQYF | TGTGCCAGCACCTTCCCCTACGGGGAGCAGTACTTC
. | 14 | TRBJ1-2 | TRBV6-5 | TRBD1 | CASRPQGAPGGYTF | TGTGCCAGTAGGCCTCAGGGGGCGCCCGGGGGCTACACCTTC
. | 12 | TRBJ1-1 | TRBV29-1 | . | CSVARGYTEAFF | TGCAGCGTCGCCAGGGGATACACTGAAGCTTTCTTT
. | 17 | TRBJ2-5 | TRBV5-4 | . | CASSPAGIRGSVQTQYF | TGTGCCAGCAGCCCGGCGGGGATCCGGGGCTCGGTGCAGACCCAGTACTTC
. | 14 | TRBJ2-1 | TRBV7-9 | . | CASSKYRDLNEQFF | TGTGCCAGCAGCAAATACCGGGACTTAAATGAGCAGTTCTTC
. | 15 | TRBJ2-7 | TRBV18 | TRBD1 | CASSRPDRGLYEQYF | TGTGCCAGCTCCCGACCGGACAGGGGGCTCTACGAGCAGTACTTC
once | 13 | TRBJ2-1 | TRBV10-3 | TRBD1 | CAIGTASYNEQFF | TGTGCCATCGGGACAGCGAGCTACAATGAGCAGTTCTTC
. | 16 | TRBJ2-5 | TRBV18 | TRBD1 | CASSPLPGQGRETQYF | TGTGCCAGCTCACCACTACCGGGACAGGGTCGGGAGACCCAGTACTTC
. | 13 | TRBJ2-1 | TRBV2 | . | CASSGPSSNEQFF | TGTGCCAGCAGTGGTCCTAGCAGCAATGAGCAGTTCTTC
. | 15 | TRBJ1-2 | TRBV5-1 | . | CASSPSVRREDGYTF | TGCGCCAGCAGCCCAAGTGTCAGGCGAGAAGACGGCTACACCTTC
once | 15 | TRBJ2-3 | TRBV7-2 | TRBD2 | CASSKTSGMGDTQYF | TGTGCCAGCAGCAAGACTAGCGGGATGGGAGATACGCAGTATTTT
. | 15 | TRBJ2-7 | TRBV9 | . | CASSVGSGGPYEQYF | TGTGCCAGCAGCGTAGGGTCCGGGGGGCCGTACGAGCAGTACTTC
. | 16 | TRBJ2-7 | TRBV28 | TRBD2 | CASSTIAGRYIYEQYF | TGTGCCAGCAGTACGATAGCGGGAAGATACATTTACGAGCAGTACTTC
once | 15 | TRBJ2-5 | TRBV19 | TRBD2 | CASSIAPSGGQTQYF | TGTGCCAGTAGTATAGCGCCTAGCGGTGGACAGACCCAGTACTTC
. | 12 | TRBJ1-2 | TRBV5-1 | TRBD1 | CASSDRVNGYTF | TGCGCCAGCAGCGACAGGGTGAATGGCTACACCTTC
. | 15 | TRBJ2-1 | TRBV5-1 | TRBD1 | CASTSGTGSFNEQFF | TGCGCCAGCACCTCCGGGACAGGGAGTTTCAATGAGCAGTTCTTC
. | 15 | TRBJ2-7 | TRBV28 | TRBD1 | CASSLSGQGRHEQYF | TGTGCCAGCAGTCTTTCGGGACAGGGGCGTCACGAGCAGTACTTC
few | 14 | TRBJ1-1 | TRBV6-4 | . | CASSGGLGNTEAFF | TGTGCCAGCAGTGGGGGACTCGGGAACACTGAAGCTTTCTTT
. | 13 | TRBJ2-1 | TRBV5-4 | . | CASSLSVFDEQFF | TGTGCCAGCAGCTTGTCAGTTTTCGATGAGCAGTTCTTC
. | 16 | TRBJ1-5 | TRBV6-8 | TRBD1 | CASSSPDRDSNQPQHF | TGTGCCAGCAGTTCCCCGGACAGGGATAGCAATCAGCCCCAGCATTTT
. | 14 | TRBJ1-1 | TRBV28 | . | CASSSANPTFEAFF | TGTGCCAGCAGTTCTGCAAACCCGACTTTTGAAGCTTTCTTT
. | 14 | TRBJ1-5 | TRBV5-1 | TRBD1 | CASRLDRADQPQHF | TGCGCCAGCAGACTAGACAGGGCTGATCAGCCCCAGCATTTT
. | 13 | TRBJ2-1 | TRBV29-1 | . | CSVGISSYNEQFF | TGCAGCGTTGGTATTAGCTCCTACAATGAGCAGTTCTTC
. | 15 | TRBJ2-5 | TRBV27 | . | CASSLTSRGRETQYF | TGTGCCAGCAGTTTAACGTCCAGGGGAAGAGAGACCCAGTACTTC
. | 14 | TRBJ2-7 | TRBV28 | TRBD2 | CATLIEGGLVEQYF | TGTGCCACCCTCATAGAGGGAGGGTTGGTCGAGCAGTACTTC
. | 16 | TRBJ2-2 | TRBV19 | . | CASVKNPGTSTGELFF | TGTGCCAGCGTAAAGAACCCCGGGACAAGCACCGGGGAGCTGTTTTTT
. | 15 | TRBJ2-1 | TRBV13 | TRBD2 | CASSPGTSGSNEQFF | TGTGCCAGCAGCCCCGGGACTAGCGGGAGCAATGAGCAGTTCTTC
. | 13 | TRBJ1-2 | TRBV6-6 | . | CASSRDGRGLAYF | TGTGCCAGCAGCAGAGATGGCAGGGGTCTGGCGTACTTC
. | 13 | TRBJ1-1 | TRBV7-9 | . | CASSLGGFTEAFF | TGTGCCAGCAGCTTGGGGGGGTTCACTGAAGCTTTCTTT
few | 15 | TRBJ1-1 | TRBV5-1 | . | CASSSSDRSDTEAFF | TGCGCCAGCAGCTCAAGCGACAGGTCAGACACTGAAGCTTTCTTT
. | 14 | TRBJ1-4 | TRBV19 | . | CASTVWGGPEKLFF | TGTGCCAGTACCGTCTGGGGGGGGCCTGAAAAACTGTTTTTT
. | 15 | TRBJ1-5 | TRBV18 | TRBD1 | CASSQQGTGNQPQHF | TGTGCCAGCTCACAACAGGGGACGGGCAATCAGCCCCAGCATTTT
. | 13 | TRBJ1-2 | TRBV12-5 | . | CASGLLPAVGYTF | TGTGCTAGTGGTTTGCTACCGGCGGTAGGCTACACCTTC
few | 16 | TRBJ2-3 | TRBV19 | . | CALPDINLPSTDTQYF | TGTGCCCTACCGGACATAAACCTCCCTAGCACAGATACGCAGTATTTT
few | 12 | TRBJ1-2 | TRBV2 | TRBD1 | CASTGTDYGYTF | TGTGCCAGCACTGGGACAGATTATGGCTACACCTTC
. | 15 | TRBJ2-1 | TRBV18 | . | CASSPLAQTGNEQFF | TGTGCCAGCTCACCACTAGCTCAAACGGGGAATGAGCAGTTCTTC
. | 14 | TRBJ1-6 | TRBV7-9 | TRBD1 | CASSHGQGNSPLHF | TGTGCCAGCAGCCATGGACAGGGGAACTCACCCCTCCACTTT
few | 16 | TRBJ2-7 | TRBV9 | TRBD2 | CASSVSGSGGSYEQYF | TGTGCCAGCAGTGTTTCAGGAAGCGGGGGCTCCTACGAGCAGTACTTC
. | 18 | TRBJ2-1 | TRBV9 | TRBD2 | CASSVVPTTSGRYNEQFF | TGTGCCAGCAGCGTAGTCCCAACGACTAGCGGGAGGTACAATGAGCAGTTCTTC